This record concerns one T cell receptor (beta chain) sequence. V lost 8 bases and J 3 bases, leaving 13 bases between the germline ends. CDR3 length: 13 amino acids. Per germline, CDR1 LGHNT and CDR2 FRNRAP. The data were produced by immunoSEQ multiplex PCR, yet TCRdb's version contains in-frame clones alone and is incomplete. The sample includes approximately 94,000 clones, more than 65% of them seen just once. This specimen belongs to a study of blood T cell repertoires in COVID-19. Study overall: Acute and convalescent COVID-19 specimens originated in the United States, Italy and Spain. T cells, B-cell-depleted T cells, or PBMCs provided the cDNA or gDNA that served as material.

This receptor was taken from a man aged 55 to 70 with acute or convalescent COVID-19. The V gene is TRBV12-5, the J gene TRBJ1-1; the D gene is possibly TRBD1 (5 bases). What was sequenced was peripheral blood. The CDR3, as DNA: TGTGCTAGTAGGGCATCGGGGGACACTGAAGCTTTCTTT. Translation gives CASRASGDTEAFF.